The 32 T cell receptor beta chains below come from one sample, sequenced in a study of blood T cell repertoires in COVID-19. TCRdb's table, derived via immunoSEQ multiplex PCR, lists solely in-frame clones and lacks some. Of 80,000 to 95,000 clones in the sample, approximately 85% are singletons; the top ten hold around 12%. Material: peripheral blood. Receptors were obtained from a human donor in a cohort sampled during active COVID-19.

The genes are TRBV2 and TRBJ2-7; D gene unclear. The CDR3 has 11 residues. Trimming took 8 bases from V and 3 from J, leaving 8 bases between them. CDR1 and CDR2 from the germline V gene are SNHLY and FYNNEI. The CDR3 here is CASDPGYEQYF. CDR3 nucleotides: TGTGCCAGCGACCCGGGCTACGAGCAGTACTTC.

CDR3 amino acids: CASSQDRAGTGTGYTF. CDR3 nucleotide sequence: TGTGCCAGCAGCCAAGACCGGGCCGGGACAGGAACTGGCTACACCTTC. The chain has TRBV3-1 (or the pseudogene TRBV3-2) and TRBJ1-2, with 8 bases identical to TRBD1. V was pared by 0 bases and J by 7 bases, with 10 bases of the junction left unmatched. This CDR3 region has 16 residues. Germline V gene data show CDR1 as LGHDT and CDR2 as YNNKEL (reference sequence).

This clone was recorded only once. This chain joins TRBV7-6 and TRBJ2-2; maybe TRBD1 (6 bases). From germline, CDR1 is SGHVS and CDR2 FNYEAQ. The CDR3 runs to 15 residues. The ends were cut back, 5 bases at V and 5 bases at J, with 15 bases in the middle. CDR3 protein: CASSPQGVGTGELFF. Here the CDR3 DNA reads TGTGCCAGCAGCCCACAGGGAGTAGGTACCGGGGAGCTGTTTTTT.

The chain couples TRBV7-9 to TRBJ2-3, with 8 bases fitting TRBD2. V lost 5 bases, J lost 1 base, and 8 bases stayed unmatched. The germline gives CDR1 SEHNR, CDR2 FQNEAQ (reference sequence). CDR3 length: 16 amino acids. This chain's CDR3 is CASSPSAREGTDTQYF. CDR3 DNA: TGTGCCAGCAGCCCCTCTGCGCGGGAGGGCACAGATACGCAGTATTTT.

CDR3 nucleotide sequence: TGTGCCAGCAGTTCCAGGGGTGAAGCTTTCTTT. Protein: CASSSRGEAFF. The genes are TRBV28 and TRBJ1-1, with D possibly matching TRBD1 (6 bases). The V and J ends lost 4 bases and 7 bases respectively, with 7 bases between them. Germline V gene lookup returns CDR1 MDHEN and CDR2 SYDVKM. The CDR3 is 11 amino acids.

This clone was recorded once. The chain links TRBV30 to TRBJ2-1; tentatively, D is TRBD2 (5 bases). Between the trimmed V and J ends, which lost 5 bases and 4 bases, there was a span of 15 bases. The V gene's germline CDR1 is GTSNPN and CDR2 SVGIG (reference sequence). CDR3 length: 14 amino acids. The CDR3 loop is CAWSGLPEYNEQFF. In DNA form, the CDR3 reads TGTGCCTGGTCGGGGTTGCCGGAATACAATGAGCAGTTCTTC.

Only one count was recorded for this clone. This chain uses TRBV5-3 with TRBJ2-5; 12 positions match TRBD2. TRBV5-3 is flagged as an ORF with uncertain function. J was trimmed by 4 bases and V by 2 bases; bases with no gene match: 9. This CDR3 comprises 17 residues. This CDR3 reads CARSFGLAGLQGETQYF. CDR3 nucleotide sequence: TGTGCCAGAAGCTTTGGACTAGCGGGACTTCAGGGAGAGACCCAGTACTTC.

The V gene is TRBV11-2, the J gene TRBJ1-2, with a tentative D call TRBD1 (6 bases). The CDR3 is 13 residues long. Germline V CDR1 and CDR2: SGHAT, FQNNGV. Trimming removed 1 base from V and 8 bases from J, with 11 bases in between. CDR3 region: CASSLAAGDGYTF. The CDR3 nucleotides read TGTGCCAGCAGCTTAGCGGCAGGGGACGGCTACACCTTC. Together with reference TRBV11-2 and TRBJ1-2, the CDR3 gives the full variable domain: EAGVAQSPRYKIIEKRQSVAFWCNPISGHATLYWYQQILGQGPKLLIQFQNNGVVDDSQLPKDRFSAERLKGVDSTLKIQPAKLEDSAVYLCASSLAAGDGYTFGSGTRLTVV.

The chain combines TRBV6-5 with TRBJ2-3, with D possibly TRBD1 on 5 matching bases. Germline V CDR1 and CDR2: MNHEY, SVGAGI. The CDR3 runs to 13 residues. V lost 6 bases and J 6 bases, leaving 13 bases between the germline ends. CDR3 nucleotides: TGTGCCAGCAGCAGCAGGGTATCGGATACGCAGTATTTT. Protein: CASSSRVSDTQYF.

The chain carries TRBV7-6 and TRBJ2-5; D is perhaps TRBD2 (6 bases). The CDR3 is 13 amino acids. Germline loops: CDR1 SGHVS, CDR2 FNYEAQ. Trimming removed 11 bases at V and 0 bases at J, with 13 bases between. The CDR3 DNA sequence: TGTGCCGTCAACCGGGACTACCAAGAGACCCAGTACTTC. This gives the protein CAVNRDYQETQYF.

The V and J genes are TRBV7-3 and TRBJ2-3; D is uncertain. The CDR3 loop spans 12 amino acids. Trimming stripped 5 bases from V and 5 bases from J, with 8 bases between. Germline values: CDR1 SGHTA, CDR2 FQGTGA. CDR3 sequence: CASSALVDTQYF. CDR3 in DNA: TGTGCCAGCAGCGCACTTGTAGATACGCAGTATTTT.

The chain has TRBV5-5 and TRBJ2-7; TRBD1 matches 9 bases. Trimming removed 1 base from V and 7 bases from J; junction bases left unmatched: 9. The CDR3 totals 15 residues. The germline CDR1 and CDR2 sequences are SGHKS and YYEKEE (reference sequence). CDR3 sequence reads: CASSLRGTGSMEQYF. The CDR3, as DNA: TGTGCCAGCAGCTTGCGCGGGACAGGGTCCATGGAGCAGTACTTC. The whole variable domain, filled in from reference TRBV5-5 and TRBJ2-7, reads DAGVTQSPTHLIKTRGQQVTLRCSPISGHKSVSWYQQVLGQGPQFIFQYYEKEERGRGNFPDRFSARQFPNYSSELNVNALLLGDSALYLCASSLRGTGSMEQYFGPGTRLTVT.

The chain joins TRBV6-5 to TRBJ2-1, with D uncertain. The ends were cut back, 4 bases at V and 4 bases at J, with 8 bases in the middle. The length of the CDR3 is 13 residues. The germline V gene encodes CDR1 MNHEY and CDR2 SVGAGI. The CDR3, as DNA: TGTGCCAGCAGTTTTCAGCGTTACAATGAGCAGTTCTTC. Its protein product is CASSFQRYNEQFF.

At least ten counts were recorded for this clone. This chain connects TRBV18 to TRBJ2-7, with D possibly matching TRBD1 (6 bases). CDR1 KGHSH and CDR2 LQKENI come from the germline V gene. The CDR3 has 16 residues. The V gene lost 5 bases and the J gene lost 4 bases, with 21 bases spanning the gap. This CDR3 reads CASSSQGNRAIYEQYF. The DNA for the CDR3 is TGTGCCAGCTCATCCCAGGGAAACAGGGCAATTTACGAGCAGTACTTC.

The chain carries TRBV7-9 and TRBJ2-3, with D maybe TRBD2 (5 bases). The germline gives CDR1 SEHNR, CDR2 FQNEAQ (reference sequence). The CDR3 sequence is 17 residues long. V gave up 2 bases and J gave up 5 bases, with 20 bases separating them. CDR3 loop: CASSLYSGIQAGDTQYF. CDR3 DNA sequence: TGTGCCAGCAGCTTATATTCCGGGATCCAAGCCGGAGATACGCAGTATTTT.

The chain links TRBV19 to TRBJ1-1; possibly TRBD1 for D (5 bases). The germline V gene encodes CDR1 LNHDA and CDR2 SQIVND (reference sequence). The CDR3 contains 15 residues. The V gene lost 3 bases and the J gene lost 7 bases, with 18 bases spanning the gap. Written as DNA, the CDR3 is TGTGCCAGTAGTATCGGTACAGGTCGTATAGGTGAAGCTTTCTTT. Its translation: CASSIGTGRIGEAFF.

This chain uses TRBV2 with TRBJ2-7, with TRBD1 identical over 8 bases. This CDR3 has 11 amino acids. V lost 8 bases and J lost 5; bases outside the gene matches: 2. Germline V gene lookup returns CDR1 SNHLY and CDR2 FYNNEI. The CDR3 DNA reads as TGTGCCAGCTCGACAGGGGACGAGCAGTACTTC. This gives the protein CASSTGDEQYF.

V is TRBV28 and J is TRBJ2-7; 7 bases line up with TRBD2. The CDR3 loop spans 14 amino acids. V shed 9 bases, J shed 1 base, and the junction held 9 bases outside the gene matches. CDR1 and CDR2 from the germline V gene are MDHEN and SYDVKM. CDR3 loop: CASRGELGSYEQYF. The CDR3 DNA sequence: TGTGCCAGTCGGGGGGAGCTTGGGTCCTACGAGCAGTACTTC.

The chain couples TRBV10-3 to TRBJ2-5; TRBD1 is a possible D gene (5 bases). Trimming removed 4 bases at V and 4 bases at J, with 13 bases between. The CDR3 length is 14 residues. Germline V gene sequence: CDR1 ENHRY, CDR2 SYGVKD. The CDR3 DNA is TGTGCCATCAGTGTGGCCAGCCAGGGAGAGACCCAGTACTTC. Translating gives CAISVASQGETQYF.

The rearrangement joins TRBV7-2 to TRBJ2-5; 12 positions agree with TRBD2. Per the germline V gene, CDR1 is SGHTA and CDR2 is FQGNSA. Trimming at V came to 0 bases and at J to 9 bases, leaving 11 bases not matched to a gene. CDR3 length: 17 residues. The CDR3 here is CASSLARTSGALGAQYF. The DNA of the CDR3 is TGTGCCAGCAGCTTAGCTAGGACTAGCGGGGCACTAGGGGCCCAGTACTTC.

CDR3 sequence (DNA): TGTGCCAGCAGCCGCGGGGGGGCCCGCAGCACAGATACGCAGTATTTT. Its protein is CASSRGGARSTDTQYF. The chain has TRBV5-4 and TRBJ2-3; 9 bases match TRBD2. CDR3 length: 16 amino acids. CDR1 is SGHNT and CDR2 is YYREEE in the germline V gene (reference sequence). After removal of 4 bases from V and 0 bases from J, the junction contained 6 bases not matched to a gene.

J is TRBJ1-2 and V is TRBV5-5, with 8 bases lining up with TRBD1. V was pared by 5 bases and J by 7 bases, with 10 bases of the junction left unmatched. This CDR3 region has 14 residues. Per the germline V gene, CDR1 is SGHKS and CDR2 is YYEKEE (reference sequence). This CDR3 is CASRTDRVGTGYTF. In DNA, the CDR3 is TGTGCCAGCAGAACGGACAGGGTCGGAACTGGCTACACCTTC. Drawing the rest from reference TRBV5-5 and TRBJ1-2, the complete variable domain is DAGVTQSPTHLIKTRGQQVTLRCSPISGHKSVSWYQQVLGQGPQFIFQYYEKEERGRGNFPDRFSARQFPNYSSELNVNALLLGDSALYLCASRTDRVGTGYTFGSGTRLTVV.

The chain couples TRBV21-1 to TRBJ2-1; the D call of TRBD2 is as the table states it, not checked on the DNA. TRBV21-1 is marked as a pseudogene. The CDR3 length is 17 residues. Here the CDR3 reads CASSKRRRRTSGDEQFF. CDR3 DNA: TGTGCCAGCAGCAAGCGGCGTAGACGGACTAGCGGAGATGAGCAGTTCTTC.

The chain employs TRBV5-1 and TRBJ1-2, with 7 bases matching TRBD1. V shed 1 base, J shed 2 bases, and the junction held 5 bases outside the gene matches. Looked up from germline, CDR1 is SGHRS and CDR2 is YFSETQ. CDR3 length: 15 residues. CDR3 DNA: TGCGCCAGCAGCTTGACAGGGGAAACGAACTATGGCTACACCTTC. Its protein product is CASSLTGETNYGYTF. Together with reference TRBV5-1 and TRBJ1-2, the CDR3 gives the full variable domain: KAGVTQTPRYLIKTRGQQVTLSCSPISGHRSVSWYQQTPGQGLQFLFEYFSETQRNKGNFPGRFSGRQFSNSRSEMNVSTLELGDSALYLCASSLTGETNYGYTFGSGTRLTVV.

J is TRBJ2-3 and V is TRBV30; tentatively, D is TRBD1 (6 bases). This CDR3 region has 14 residues. The V gene lost 4 bases and the J gene lost 3 bases, with 14 bases spanning the gap. Per the germline V gene, CDR1 is GTSNPN and CDR2 is SVGIG (reference sequence). CDR3 nucleotides: TGTGCCTGGACCAGGGGCAGGGAGACAGATACGCAGTATTTT. Residues: CAWTRGRETDTQYF.

V usage is TRBV2 and J usage is TRBJ1-5; no reliable D call. Germline CDR1 is SNHLY and CDR2 is FYNNEI. The CDR3 extends over 15 amino acids. Trimming left V 3 bases short and J 0 bases short, with 9 bases between. The CDR3, as DNA: TGTGCCAGCAGTGAGTCCGGGGTTAGCAATCAGCCCCAGCATTTT. Translation gives CASSESGVSNQPQHF. The entire variable domain, with the rest obtained from reference TRBV2 and TRBJ1-5, is as follows: EPEVTQTPSHQVTQMGQEVILRCVPISNHLYFYWYRQILGQKVEFLVSFYNNEISEKSEIFDDQFSVERPDGSNFTLKIRSTKLEDSAMYFCASSESGVSNQPQHFGDGTRLSIL.

This clone was seen only once. This chain links TRBV11-3 with TRBJ2-2; a weak D match, TRBD1 (6 bases). Trimming shortened V by 4 bases and J by 8 bases, and 8 bases separated the two germline ends. The CDR3 contains 12 residues. Germline assignment: CDR1 SGHNT and CDR2 YENEEA. CDR3 amino acids: CASSSGVGELFF. CDR3 coding DNA: TGTGCCAGCAGCTCAGGGGTAGGGGAGCTGTTTTTT.

This clone was recorded a few times. The chain is built from TRBV4-3 and TRBJ1-6; no clear D. The length of the CDR3 is 18 residues. V lost 0 bases, J lost 0 bases, and 12 bases lay in between. Per the germline V gene, CDR1 is LGHNA and CDR2 is YSLEER. CDR3 sequence: CASSQEVFGSSYNSPLHF. The CDR3 nucleotides are TGCGCCAGCAGCCAAGAAGTCTTCGGGAGCTCCTATAATTCACCCCTCCACTTT.

This clone was seen a single time. The chain is built from TRBV4-3 and TRBJ2-1, with D perhaps matching TRBD1 (5 bases). V lost 4 bases to trimming and J lost 4 bases, with 14 bases between them. CDR1 is LGHNA and CDR2 is YSLEER in the germline V gene. The CDR3 spans 15 residues. This CDR3 is CASSLDTGQYNEQFF. CDR3 nucleotides: TGCGCCAGCAGCCTGGACACGGGTCAGTACAATGAGCAGTTCTTC.

This chain links TRBV7-3 with TRBJ2-3; TRBD2 might be the D (6 bases). Looked up from germline, CDR1 is SGHTA and CDR2 is FQGTGA. Trimming shortened V by 2 bases and J by 1 base, and 10 bases separated the two germline ends. The CDR3 sequence is 15 residues long. The CDR3 DNA follows: TGTGCCAGCAGCTTAGCGGGGACCCGCACAGATACGCAGTATTTT. Protein: CASSLAGTRTDTQYF.

J is TRBJ2-7 and V is TRBV5-4; 9 bases match TRBD1. This CDR3 is built from 15 residues. Germline values: CDR1 SGHNT, CDR2 YYREEE (reference sequence). The ends lost 0 bases at V and 7 bases at J; junction bases unmatched: 8. The CDR3 nucleotides are TGTGCCAGCAGCTTGGGGACACAGGGGGCGGGGGAGCAGTACTTC. Its protein is CASSLGTQGAGEQYF.

The genes are TRBV6-5 and TRBJ1-5; TRBD1 might be the D (6 bases). The V and J ends lost 5 bases and 9 bases respectively, with 14 bases between them. The CDR3 is 13 residues long. Germline CDR1 reads MNHEY; CDR2 reads SVGAGI. CDR3 region: CASSPTGSRPQHF. As DNA, the CDR3 is TGTGCCAGCAGTCCGACAGGTAGTAGGCCCCAGCATTTT.